A selection of T cell receptor beta chains follows, all from one sample in a study of PD-1 blockade in mismatch repair-deficient tumors. TCRdb's table, derived via immunoSEQ multiplex PCR, lists solely in-frame clones and lacks some. Of about 9,800 clones in the sample, around 85% were seen once. Their cognate antigens are unknown. The sample consisted of cells cultured in vitro, taken from a patient treated with pembrolizumab. Receptors originate from an adult with mismatch repair-deficient cancer. Each CDR3 is given with its conserved first and last residue. The D gene is left open where the match is weak. Where a row states a size, it is once, few, many or the class of an expanded clone; other rows omit it.

j_call d_call v_call clone_size cdr3_nt cdr3_aa
TRBJ1-4 - TRBV6-1 - TGTGCCAGCAGTGAACGTGGGGATGAAAAACTGTTTTTT CASSERGDEKLFF
TRBJ1-3 - TRBV16 - TGTGCCAGCAGCCAATCTACCCTCACAGGGAACGGAAACACCATATATTTT CASSQSTLTGNGNTIYF
TRBJ2-7 - TRBV14 medium-sized TGTGCCAGCAGCCGGGGGAGCGCCTACGAGCAGTACTTC CASSRGSAYEQYF
TRBJ1-5 - TRBV5-1 - TGCGCCAGCAGCCCCGGGAGTTCTAGCAATCAGCCCCAGCATTTT CASSPGSSSNQPQHF
TRBJ2-7 - TRBV11-3 - TGTGCCAGCAGCTTTCCTAAGTACGAGCAGTACTTC CASSFPKYEQYF
TRBJ2-7 - TRBV28 - TGTGCCAGCAGTTTACATGGGGCATCCTACGAGCAGTACTTC CASSLHGASYEQYF
TRBJ2-1 - TRBV29-1 - TGCAGCGTTGATGGGACTCAGACCACCTACAATGAGCAGTTCTTC CSVDGTQTTYNEQFF
TRBJ2-2 - TRBV10-3 - TGTGCCATCAGTGATTTTACAGGGCATACCGGGGAGCTGTTTTTT CAISDFTGHTGELFF
TRBJ2-7 - TRBV28 - TGTGCCAGCAGGGCCGGTGGGAGCTCCTACGAGCAGTACTTC CASRAGGSSYEQYF
TRBJ1-1 - TRBV19 once TGTGCCAGTAGTATGTGGGAGGCCACTGAAGCTTTCTTT CASSMWEATEAFF
TRBJ2-1 - TRBV9 - TGTGCCAGCAGCCCTTTGGGGCGGGGTCACAATGAGCAGTTCTTC CASSPLGRGHNEQFF
TRBJ2-2 - TRBV7-2 - TGTGCCAGCAGCTTAGGCTGGGTTTCCGGGGAGCTGTTTTTT CASSLGWVSGELFF
TRBJ1-1 - TRBV29-1 - TGCAGCGTTAAGACAGGACCGAACACTGAAGCTTTCTTT CSVKTGPNTEAFF
TRBJ1-4 TRBD1 TRBV28 few TGTGCCAGCAGCACAGGGGGGGAAAAACTGTTTTTT CASSTGGEKLFF
TRBJ2-7 TRBD1 TRBV18 - TGTGCCAGCTCACCACAGGGACAGGGTTACGAGCAGTACTTC CASSPQGQGYEQYF
TRBJ2-6 - TRBV21-1 - TGTGCCAGCAGCCAACCGACGGTCGACAGGGCGACGCGGTCCGCCAACGTCCTGACTTTC CASSQPTVDRATRSANVLTF
TRBJ1-4 - TRBV7-6 - TGTGCCAGCAGCTTCGCCGCCGCCCCTAATGAAAAACTGTTTTTT CASSFAAAPNEKLFF
TRBJ1-2 - TRBV7-9 - TGTGCCAGCAGCTTAGCGCGGGTTGGCTACACCTTC CASSLARVGYTF
TRBJ2-3 - TRBV7-3 - TGTGCCAGCAGCTTAACGGGGTTGAGCACAGATACGCAGTATTTT CASSLTGLSTDTQYF
TRBJ2-1 - TRBV7-8 - TGTGCCAGCAGCTTAGTTTCCCTAGCGCATGAGCAGTTCTTC CASSLVSLAHEQFF
TRBJ2-1 - TRBV28 - TGTGCCAGCAGTTTTAGGCAGGGCCCTCGGTTCTTC CASSFRQGPRFF
TRBJ2-7 - TRBV15 - TGTGCCACCAGCAGAGATGATTTCTACGAGCAGTACTTC CATSRDDFYEQYF
TRBJ2-5 - TRBV7-9 once TGTGCCAGCAGCTTAACGATCCAAGAGACCCAGTACTTC CASSLTIQETQYF
TRBJ1-2 TRBD1 TRBV5-5 - TGTGCCAGCAGCTTGCCGGGACAGGGCTACTATGGCTACACCTTC CASSLPGQGYYGYTF
TRBJ1-3 TRBD1 TRBV9 few TGTGCCAGCAGCGTAAGGACAGGGGGAGGAAACACCATATATTTT CASSVRTGGGNTIYF
TRBJ2-7 - TRBV28 - TGTGCCAGCAGTTTTGCCGGGGGCCACGAGCAGTACTTC CASSFAGGHEQYF
TRBJ2-1 TRBD2 TRBV19 - TGTGCCAGTAGTATGACTAGCGGGACCGCCTACAATGAGCAGTTCTTC CASSMTSGTAYNEQFF